This TCR beta chain was sequenced in a study of T cell responses to AZD1222 COVID-19 vaccine. Findings of the study overall: Donors skewed white British and female; clonal diversity was possibly underestimated. CD4 TCRs linked to vaccination spanned spike, dominating at 160-218 and 743-854. A rise in Spike-specific TCR breadth and depth followed two AZD1222 doses.

Second doses at about 4 or about 12 weeks were pooled. CDR1 and CDR2 from the germline V gene are MDHEN and SYDVKM. The CDR3 is 13 amino acids. V shed 3 bases and J 16 bases; nucleotides not matched to a gene: 8. Assay: immunoSEQ multiplex PCR; the TCRdb copy retains only in-frame clones and omits some. The data contain approximately 81,000 clones, about 83% of them singletons. Concerning this clone: No antigen is known for it.

This sample comprised peripheral blood, obtained 28 days after the second AZD1222 dose. This clonotype was obtained from an adult who received the AZD1222 COVID-19 vaccine. The chain recombines TRBV28 with TRBJ1-6, with TRBD1 identical over 8 bases. The CDR3 loop reads CASSFGQGARLHF. The CDR3 nucleotides are TGTGCCAGCAGTTTTGGTCAGGGGGCCCGACTCCACTTT.